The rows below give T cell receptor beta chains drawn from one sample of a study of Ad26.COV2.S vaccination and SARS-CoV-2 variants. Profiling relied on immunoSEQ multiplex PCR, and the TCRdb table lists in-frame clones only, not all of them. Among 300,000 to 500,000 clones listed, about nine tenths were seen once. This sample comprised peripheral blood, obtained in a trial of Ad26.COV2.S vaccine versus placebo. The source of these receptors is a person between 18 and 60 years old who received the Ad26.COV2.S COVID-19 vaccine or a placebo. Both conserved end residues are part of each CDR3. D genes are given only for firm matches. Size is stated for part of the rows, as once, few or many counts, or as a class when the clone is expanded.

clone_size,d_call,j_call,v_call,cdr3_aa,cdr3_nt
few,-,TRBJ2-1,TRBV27,CASKGEPNEQFF,TGTGCCAGCAAAGGGGAACCCAATGAGCAGTTCTTC
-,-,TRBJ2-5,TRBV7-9,CASSLVGTLQETQYF,TGTGCCAGCAGCTTAGTTGGGACACTTCAAGAGACCCAGTACTTC
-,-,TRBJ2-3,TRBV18,CASSPGLRDGTDTQYF,TGTGCCAGCTCACCTGGCTTGCGGGATGGCACAGATACGCAGTATTTT
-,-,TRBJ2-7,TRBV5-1,CASSLTGPLEQYF,TGCGCCAGCAGCTTGACAGGGCCCCTCGAGCAGTACTTC
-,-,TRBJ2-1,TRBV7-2,CASSFRLESYNEQFF,TGTGCCAGCAGCTTTAGACTAGAGAGCTACAATGAGCAGTTCTTC
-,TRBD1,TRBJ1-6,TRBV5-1,CASSGSGTGGDSPLHF,TGCGCCAGCAGCGGCTCCGGGACAGGGGGCGATTCACCCCTCCACTTT
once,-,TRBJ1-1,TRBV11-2,CASTPTLGGTEAFF,TGTGCCAGCACCCCGACTTTGGGGGGCACTGAAGCTTTCTTT
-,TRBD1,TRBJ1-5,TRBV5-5,CASSPSGGFDQPQHF,TGTGCCAGCAGCCCCTCAGGGGGGTTTGATCAGCCCCAGCATTTT
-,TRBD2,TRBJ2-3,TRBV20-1,CSASGTRGGPLTDTQYF,TGCAGTGCTAGTGGCACTCGCGGGGGGCCTCTCACAGATACGCAGTATTTT
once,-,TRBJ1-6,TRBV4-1,CASSQVGGLLISPLHF,TGCGCCAGCAGCCAAGTCGGGGGGCTTCTGATTTCACCCCTCCACTTT
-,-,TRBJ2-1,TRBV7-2,CASSLGGRGNEQFF,TGTGCCAGCAGCCTCGGGGGGCGGGGCAATGAGCAGTTCTTC
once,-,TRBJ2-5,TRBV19,CASSMRDAQETQYF,TGTGCCAGTAGTATGAGGGACGCTCAAGAGACCCAGTACTTC
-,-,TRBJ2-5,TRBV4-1,CASSQVGGGDETQYF,TGCGCCAGCAGCCAAGTAGGCGGGGGCGACGAGACCCAGTACTTC
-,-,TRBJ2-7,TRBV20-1,CSASIGTERYEQYF,TGCAGTGCTAGTATCGGCACGGAACGCTACGAGCAGTACTTC
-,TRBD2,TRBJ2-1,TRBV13,CASSPNGLAGRNEQFF,TGTGCCAGCAGCCCAAATGGACTAGCGGGACGGAATGAGCAGTTCTTC
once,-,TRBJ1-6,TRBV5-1,CASSLAGYSPLHF,TGCGCCAGCAGCTTGGCAGGGTATTCACCCCTCCACTTT
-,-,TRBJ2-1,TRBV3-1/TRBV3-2,CASSQALNEQFF,TGTGCCAGCAGCCAAGCCCTTAATGAGCAGTTCTTC